The 20 T cell receptor beta chains below were found in one sample sequenced in a study. TCRdb ran MiXCR on the 5' RACE reads and lists one entry per CDR3 protein. The sample lists 53,000 or so distinct CDR3 sequences; around 26% were seen once. Specimen: tumor-infiltrating naive CD4+ T cells sorted from the breast tumor. Subset specified: naive CD4+ T cells, CD4+CD45RA+CD25-. Every receptor here comes from a female donor with breast cancer.

This chain links TRBV11-2 with TRBJ2-1; TRBD2 might be the D (5 bases). Trimming took 0 bases from V and 7 from J, leaving 16 bases between them. Looked up from germline, CDR1 is SGHAT and CDR2 is FQNNGV. The CDR3 totals 16 residues. For the CDR3, the DNA is TGTGCCAGCAGCTTAGATCTCAGCGGAGCGCGGAATGAGCAGTTCTTC. This codes for CASSLDLSGARNEQFF.

This clonotype was observed a few times. The chain carries TRBV2 and TRBJ2-7, with 8 positions matching TRBD1. Trimming took 8 bases from V and 7 from J; bases not matched to a gene: 10. This CDR3 region has 13 residues. Looked up from germline, CDR1 is SNHLY and CDR2 is FYNNEI. CDR3 sequence: CASVETGVPEQYF. The CDR3 nucleotides are TGTGCCAGCGTCGAGACAGGGGTCCCGGAGCAGTACTTC.

The chain has TRBV7-9 and TRBJ1-4; the D gene is possibly TRBD1 (6 bases). Germline V gene lookup returns CDR1 SEHNR and CDR2 FQNEAQ (reference sequence). The length of the CDR3 is 14 residues. The V gene lost 4 bases and the J gene lost 6 bases, with 12 bases spanning the gap. CDR3 coding DNA: TGTGCCAGCAGCTCCCAGGGGACGTATGAAAAACTGTTTTTT. Translating gives CASSSQGTYEKLFF.

The table lists this clonotype with a few counts. V usage is TRBV21-1 and J usage is TRBJ2-1; the table's D gene call, TRBD2, was not cross checked with the DNA. TRBV21-1 is designated a pseudogene. There are 18 residues in the CDR3. CDR3 amino acids: CASSRAGDITSGYNEQFF. CDR3 sequence (DNA): TGTGCCAGCAGCCGGGCAGGGGATATTACTAGCGGCTACAATGAGCAGTTCTTC.

The chain recombines TRBV5-1 with TRBJ2-7; 12 positions match TRBD1. This CDR3 has 14 residues. Germline V lookup: CDR1 SGHRS, CDR2 YFSETQ. J was trimmed by 7 bases and V by 4 bases; bases with no gene match: 6. CDR3 residues: CASSHGTGGEEQYF. For the CDR3, the DNA is TGCGCCAGCAGCCACGGGACAGGGGGCGAAGAGCAGTACTTC.

This clonotype was seen more than once but under ten times. This sequence joins TRBV12-3 or TRBV12-4 and TRBJ2-5; tentative D call: TRBD1 (5 bases). V gave up 2 bases and J gave up 3 bases, with 10 bases separating them. This CDR3 is 14 amino acids long. The CDR3 nucleotides read TGTGCCAGCAGTTTAAGGGGATTGGAAGAGACCCAGTACTTC. Translating it yields CASSLRGLEETQYF.

This rearrangement joins TRBV27 to TRBJ1-5; a possible D gene is TRBD1 (5 bases). Trimming cost V 4 bases and J 5 bases, with 6 bases left between them. The V gene's germline CDR1 is MNHEY and CDR2 SMNVEV (reference sequence). The CDR3 runs to 12 residues. CDR3 sequence (DNA): TGTGCCAGCAGTTCGACAGATCAGCCCCAGCATTTT. Amino acids: CASSSTDQPQHF.

Regarding this clonotype: One junction end disagrees with the germline gene, perhaps due to a read error. The V call is TRBV5-1, the J call TRBJ1-1; TRBD1 is a possible D gene (5 bases). CDR3 length: 14 amino acids. Germline CDR1 SGHRS, CDR2 YFSETQ. The CDR3 sequence: CASSDGALNTEAFF. The CDR3 nucleotides read TGCGCCAGCAGCGACGGGGCCCTGAATACTGAAGCTTTCTTT.

The gene calls are TRBV5-1 and TRBJ1-2; D unresolved. Germline V gives CDR1 SGHRS, CDR2 YFSETQ. This CDR3 is 13 amino acids long. Trimming shortened V by 5 bases and J by 8 bases, and 16 bases separated the two germline ends. CDR3 amino acids: CASRLEAEEGYTF. In DNA form, the CDR3 reads TGCGCCAGCAGACTGGAGGCAGAGGAAGGCTACACCTTC.

This chain uses TRBV3-1 with TRBJ2-1; D gene unclear. The CDR3 extends over 12 amino acids. Between the trimmed V and J ends, which lost 4 bases and 9 bases, there was a span of 10 bases. Germline CDR1 reads LGHDT; CDR2 reads YNNKEL (reference sequence). In nucleotides, the CDR3 is TGTGCCAGCAGCCTGACGATTAGTGAGCAGTTCTTC. Its translation is CASSLTISEQFF.

The genes are TRBV6-1 and TRBJ2-2, with D hard to call. Germline values: CDR1 MNHNS, CDR2 SASEGT. Trimming cost V 2 bases and J 4 bases, with 11 bases left between them. There are 15 residues in the CDR3. The CDR3 loop reads CASSEIHISTGELFF. DNA for the CDR3: TGTGCCAGCAGTGAAATCCACATTAGCACCGGGGAGCTGTTTTTT.

This clonotype showed up just a few times. The chain carries TRBV20-1 and TRBJ2-6; TRBD2 might be the D (6 bases). Per germline, CDR1 DFQATT and CDR2 SNEGSKA (reference sequence). The CDR3 is made up of 14 amino acids. Trimming cost V 3 bases and J 4 bases, with 10 bases left between them. The CDR3 DNA reads TGCAGTGCTAGGGGCGGGACCGGGGCCAACGTCCTGACTTTC. This codes for CSARGGTGANVLTF.

The rearrangement uses TRBV5-1 and TRBJ2-1, with 10 bases matching TRBD2. Trimming at V came to 3 bases and at J to 7 bases, leaving 7 bases not matched to a gene. This CDR3 region has 15 residues. Germline CDR1 SGHRS, CDR2 YFSETQ. CDR3 amino acids: CASSSLAGKGNEQFF. The DNA for the CDR3 is TGCGCCAGCAGCTCACTAGCGGGAAAAGGTAATGAGCAGTTCTTC.

The chain combines TRBV20-1 with TRBJ2-3; no definite D call. Germline loops: CDR1 DFQATT, CDR2 SNEGSKA (reference sequence). There are 14 residues in the CDR3. V was pared by 0 bases and J by 6 bases, with 13 bases between. Here the CDR3 reads CSARDWVGRDTQYF. CDR3 nucleotide sequence: TGCAGTGCTAGAGATTGGGTAGGGCGGGATACGCAGTATTTT.

This clonotype appeared many times. V usage is TRBV7-6 and J usage is TRBJ1-2; TRBD1 is a possible D gene (5 bases). The CDR3 is made up of 15 amino acids. The germline V gene has CDR1 SGHVS and CDR2 FNYEAQ. The V end lost 4 bases, the J end lost 0 bases, and 12 bases lay between the germline ends. The CDR3 nucleotides are TGTGCCAGCAGCTCCGACGCAGGGCCTAACTATGGCTACACCTTC. Translating it yields CASSSDAGPNYGYTF.

V gene TRBV10-2 combines with J gene TRBJ1-6; D is perhaps TRBD1 (6 bases). V was trimmed by 0 bases and J by 8 bases, leaving 11 bases between them. CDR3 size: 15 residues. Germline CDR1 reads WSHSY; CDR2 reads SAAADI. The CDR3 reads CASSESPQGDSPLHF. CDR3 nucleotide sequence: TGCGCCAGCAGTGAGTCGCCACAGGGTGATTCACCCCTCCACTTT.

CDR3 nucleotide sequence: TGTGCCAGCAGCAGAGAGTCCGGGGGCTACACCTTC. Amino acid sequence: CASSRESGGYTF. This chain links TRBV7-9 with TRBJ1-2; D is unresolved. V was trimmed by 5 bases and J by 8 bases, leaving 12 bases between them. This CDR3 has 12 amino acids. Germline CDR1 reads SEHNR; CDR2 reads FQNEAQ (reference sequence).

This clonotype came up many times. The chain joins TRBV6-5 to TRBJ2-1, with TRBD1 matching 7 bases. This CDR3 contains 14 residues. Germline V gene lookup returns CDR1 MNHEY and CDR2 SVGAGI. Trimming at V came to 6 bases and at J to 3 bases, leaving 5 bases not matched to a gene. CDR3 bases: TGTGCCAGCAGCCCACAGGGGTACTACAATGAGCAGTTCTTC. Protein sequence: CASSPQGYYNEQFF.

This clonotype was observed at least ten times. This chain connects TRBV29-1 to TRBJ2-7; 7 bases match TRBD2. The germline gives CDR1 SQVTM, CDR2 ANQGSEA. CDR3 length: 15 amino acids. The V segment lost 5 bases and the J segment 3 bases; nucleotides outside the gene matches: 13. The CDR3 DNA follows: TGCAGCGTTCTGCAGTTGCGGGGGAGAGACTACGAGCAGTACTTC. Protein: CSVLQLRGRDYEQYF.

The CDR3 here is CASTGGPQLNYGYTF. In nucleotides, the CDR3 is TGTGCCAGCACCGGGGGGCCCCAACTTAACTATGGCTACACCTTC. The genes are TRBV6-1 and TRBJ1-2; D might be TRBD1 (6 bases). The CDR3 has 15 residues. V was trimmed by 7 bases and J by 1 base, leaving 16 bases between them. The V gene's germline CDR1 is MNHNS and CDR2 SASEGT.